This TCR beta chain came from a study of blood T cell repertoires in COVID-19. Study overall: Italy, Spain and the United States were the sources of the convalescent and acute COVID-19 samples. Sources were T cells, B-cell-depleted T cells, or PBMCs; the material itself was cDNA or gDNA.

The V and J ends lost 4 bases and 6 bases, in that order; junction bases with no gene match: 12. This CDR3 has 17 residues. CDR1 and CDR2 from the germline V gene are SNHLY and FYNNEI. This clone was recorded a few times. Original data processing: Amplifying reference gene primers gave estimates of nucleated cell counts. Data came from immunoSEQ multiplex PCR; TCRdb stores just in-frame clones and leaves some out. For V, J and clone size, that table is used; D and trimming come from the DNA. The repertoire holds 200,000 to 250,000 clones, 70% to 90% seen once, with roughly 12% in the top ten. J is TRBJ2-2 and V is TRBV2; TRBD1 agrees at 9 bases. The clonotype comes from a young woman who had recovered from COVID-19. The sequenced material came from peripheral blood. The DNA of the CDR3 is TGTGCCAGCAGTGTTGACGGAACAGGGGGCGCAGCCGGGGAGCTGTTTTTT. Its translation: CASSVDGTGGAAGELFF.